This passage covers 32 T cell receptor beta chains from one sample sequenced in a study of Tregs in tolerant kidney transplant recipients. Assay: immunoSEQ multiplex PCR; the TCRdb copy retains only in-frame clones and omits some. The sample totals 45,000 to 55,000 clones. The sequences come from CD4+ T cells from blood, collected before the transplant. These receptors came from a human donor who received a combined kidney and bone marrow transplant.

About this clone itself: Sequencing ends 3 residues short of the CDR3 end; the germline J gene provides the rest. V and J are TRBV5-1 and TRBJ1-1; D is possibly TRBD1 (5 bases). Germline CDR1 reads SGHRS; CDR2 reads YFSETQ. Trimming stripped 0 bases from V and 0 bases from J, with 12 bases between. The CDR3 loop spans 16 amino acids. This chain's CDR3 is CASSLGGGGMNTEAFF. The sequenced CDR3 bases are TGCGCCAGCAGCTTGGGGGGCGGGGGGATGAACACTGAA.

Comment on this clone: From the germline J gene comes the end of the CDR3, since the read stops 3 residues before it. The V gene is TRBV7-2, the J gene TRBJ2-3, with a weak D call TRBD2 (6 bases). Looked up from germline, CDR1 is SGHTA and CDR2 is FQGNSA. Deletions cut 5 bases from V and 2 bases from J, with 14 bases between. The CDR3 spans 15 residues. CDR3 region: CASSQDYLSTDTQYF. The DNA read from the CDR3 is TGTGCCAGCAGCCAGGACTACCTTTCCACAGATACG.

About this clone: The CDR3 goes on 3 residues after the read ends, and that part is filled in from the germline J gene. This chain joins TRBV20-1 and TRBJ2-1; maybe TRBD2 (6 bases). The CDR3 length is 12 residues. The V end lost 2 bases, the J end lost 8 bases, and 10 bases lay between the germline ends. Germline assignment: CDR1 DFQATT and CDR2 SNEGSKA (reference sequence). CDR3 bases read: TGCAGTGCTAGACGGGGCGGGGATGAG. It yields the protein CSARRGGDE. The CDR3 reads in full as CSARRGGDEQFF.

About this clone: Sequencing ends 3 residues short of the CDR3 end; the germline J gene provides the rest. This sequence joins TRBV19 and TRBJ1-3, with a weak D call TRBD1 (5 bases). Germline CDR1 and CDR2: LNHDA and SQIVND (reference sequence). CDR3 size: 15 residues. V lost 7 bases and J 0 bases, leaving 13 bases between the germline ends. The sequenced CDR3 bases are TGTGCCAGTAAGCCCCGGGGGGGCTCTGGAAACACC. Protein sequence: CASKPRGGSGNT. The entire CDR3 reads CASKPRGGSGNTIYF.

As for this clone: The read terminates 3 residues before the CDR3 end, so the remaining end is supplied by the germline J gene. The rearrangement joins TRBV19 to TRBJ2-5, with 13 bases aligning to TRBD2. The CDR3 has 15 amino acids. Germline V CDR1 and CDR2: LNHDA, SQIVND (reference sequence). V was pared by 9 bases and J by 4 bases, with 8 bases of the junction left unmatched. The sequenced CDR3 bases are TGTGCCAGCACCTTCCGGACTAGCGGGAGAGAGACC. This sequence encodes CASTFRTSGRET. The entire CDR3 protein is CASTFRTSGRETQYF.

Comment on this clone: The CDR3 end falls 3 residues outside the read, so it is completed with the germline J gene. The chain joins TRBV5-1 to TRBJ2-2; 7 positions match TRBD2. Germline loops: CDR1 SGHRS, CDR2 YFSETQ. The CDR3 is made up of 16 amino acids. With 2 bases clipped from V and 0 bases from J, the junction kept 4 bases outside the gene matches. CDR3 bases read: TGCGCCAGCAGCTTCCTAGCGGAGGCGAACACCGGGGAG. Translation gives CASSFLAEANTGE. The full CDR3 protein reads CASSFLAEANTGELFF. The complete variable domain, with remaining parts taken from reference TRBV5-1 and TRBJ2-2, reads KAGVTQTPRYLIKTRGQQVTLSCSPISGHRSVSWYQQTPGQGLQFLFEYFSETQRNKGNFPGRFSGRQFSNSRSEMNVSTLELGDSALYLCASSFLAEANTGELFFGEGSRLTVL.

On this clone itself: The read terminates 3 residues before the CDR3 end, so the remaining end is supplied by the germline J gene. The gene calls are TRBV19 and TRBJ1-1, with unresolved D. Trimming cost V 0 bases and J 3 bases, with 11 bases left between them. The length of the CDR3 is 15 residues. The germline gives CDR1 LNHDA, CDR2 SQIVND (reference sequence). CDR3 bases read: TGTGCCAGTAGTATAGACCAGGCTGTGGACACTGAA. Its translation: CASSIDQAVDTE. The complete CDR3 sequence is CASSIDQAVDTEAFF.

With respect to this clone: Read sequence stops 3 residues before the CDR3 end, and the germline J gene provides the missing end. The rearrangement uses TRBV7-8 and TRBJ1-3; the D gene is possibly TRBD1 (6 bases). V was shortened by 1 base and J by 3 bases, with 10 bases between the two germline ends. The CDR3 spans 15 residues. Germline V gives CDR1 SGHVS, CDR2 FQNEAQ. CDR3: CASSLGTRGGNTIYF. Incomplete CDR3 DNA: TGTGCCAGCAGCTTAGGGACCAGGGGTGGAAACACC.

Notes on this clone: From the germline J gene comes the end of the CDR3, since the read stops 3 residues before it. V is TRBV5-1 and J is TRBJ1-1; TRBD1 aligns across 8 bases. J lost 1 base, V lost 2 bases, and 7 bases had no gene match. This CDR3 contains 16 residues. CDR1 and CDR2 from the germline V gene are SGHRS and YFSETQ. CDR3 in amino acids: CASSLRVGTGNTEAFF. CDR3 bases read: TGCGCCAGCAGCTTAAGGGTTGGGACAGGGAACACTGAA.

To note about this clone: The read falls 3 residues short of the CDR3 end, and the missing part is taken from the germline J gene. The J gene is TRBJ2-1, the V gene TRBV11-1, with 7 bases that match TRBD1. Trimming at V came to 2 bases and at J to 5 bases, leaving 6 bases not matched to a gene. Per germline, CDR1 SGHAT and CDR2 FQDESV (reference sequence). CDR3 length equals 15 residues. The CDR3 is CASSLSPTGDNEQFF. The CDR3 bases that were read are TGTGCCAGCAGCTTAAGTCCCACAGGGGACAATGAG.

Concerning this clone itself: The read comes to an end 3 residues before the CDR3 does, leaving the germline J gene to fill in the end. The chain is built from TRBV5-1 and TRBJ2-1, with 7 bases aligning to TRBD2. Germline loops: CDR1 SGHRS, CDR2 YFSETQ. The CDR3 sequence is 15 residues long. Trimming at V came to 0 bases and at J to 4 bases, leaving 4 bases not matched to a gene. CDR3 bases read: TGCGCCAGCAGCTTGGCCCAGCGGGATTACAATGAG. Residues: CASSLAQRDYNE. The whole CDR3 reads CASSLAQRDYNEQFF.

The CDR3 DNA, read in part, is TGTGCCAGCTCACCGTCAGGGGGCTACGAG. As protein: CASSPSGGYE. The entire CDR3 is CASSPSGGYEQYF. This rearrangement joins TRBV18 to TRBJ2-7; 7 bases agree with TRBD1. The sequenced fragment ends 3 residues before the CDR3 boundary, so the rest is inferred from the germline J gene. CDR1 and CDR2 (germline): KGHSH, LQKENI. This CDR3 region has 13 residues. With V trimmed by 3 bases and J by 3 bases, 2 bases remained unmatched.

Comment on this clone: The read halts 3 residues ahead of the CDR3 end, with the missing end drawn from the germline J gene. The chain links TRBV13 to TRBJ2-1; D might be TRBD2 (7 bases). This CDR3 has 17 amino acids. Germline CDR1 PRHDT, CDR2 FYEKMQ (reference sequence). V was trimmed by 1 base and J by 6 bases, leaving 19 bases between them. The CDR3 bases that were read are TGTGCCAGCAGCTTAGTCGCGGGAGCTAGGGGGGGCAATGAG. This codes for CASSLVAGARGGNE. The entire CDR3 reads CASSLVAGARGGNEQFF. Using reference TRBV13 and TRBJ2-1 for the parts outside the CDR3, the full variable domain is AAGVIQSPRHLIKEKRETATLKCYPIPRHDTVYWYQQGPGQDPQFLISFYEKMQSDKGSIPDRFSAQQFSDYHSELNMSSLELGDSALYFCASSLVAGARGGNEQFFGPGTRLTVL.

Turning to this clone: The observed sequence ends 3 residues before the CDR3 terminus, with the missing tail filled in from the germline J gene. The rearrangement links TRBV7-2 to TRBJ2-5; weak D call: TRBD2 (6 bases). The CDR3 runs to 12 residues. The germline CDR1 and CDR2 sequences are SGHTA and FQGNSA. V was cut by 4 bases and J by 5 bases, with 8 bases left in between. The CDR3 reads CASSSSGETQYF. The DNA read from the CDR3 is TGTGCCAGCAGCTCGAGCGGGGAGACC.

Regarding this clone: Coverage ceases 3 residues before the CDR3 finishes, and the germline J gene fills in the end. The rearrangement links TRBV5-5 to TRBJ1-3, with a possible D match to TRBD1 (6 bases). The CDR3 totals 14 residues. V dropped 6 bases and J dropped 1 base, with 11 bases sitting between them. Germline V lookup: CDR1 SGHKS, CDR2 YYEKEE (reference sequence). The DNA read from the CDR3 is TGTGCCAGCAAAACAGGACAGTCTGGAAACACC. Protein sequence: CASKTGQSGNT. Given in full, the CDR3 is CASKTGQSGNTIYF.

Remarks on this clone: The read ends 3 residues shy of where the CDR3 ends; the end is completed using the germline J gene. The genes are TRBV5-4 and TRBJ2-2, with 9 bases fitting TRBD2. This CDR3 comprises 16 residues. Germline trimming cut 0 bases from V and 5 bases from J; bases unmatched to any gene: 5. Germline V gene lookup returns CDR1 SGHNT and CDR2 YYREEE (reference sequence). CDR3 sequence: CASSLGGRAGTGELFF. CDR3 DNA (partial): TGTGCCAGCAGCTTGGGCGGGAGGGCCGGAACCGGGGAG.

Remarks on this clone: The read finishes 3 residues shy of the CDR3 end, and the germline J gene is used to complete it. The gene calls are TRBV2 and TRBJ1-1; 8 nucleotides match TRBD1. The length of the CDR3 is 12 residues. CDR1 and CDR2 (germline): SNHLY, FYNNEI. With 9 bases clipped from V and 4 bases from J, the junction kept 4 bases outside the gene matches. The covered CDR3 bases are TGTGCCAGGACAGGGGTAGGCACTGAA. It specifies CARTGVGTE. From start to end, the CDR3 is CARTGVGTEAFF.

About this clone itself: With the read ending 3 residues before the CDR3 end, the germline J gene is used to fill in that end. The chain employs TRBV6-1 and TRBJ1-4; D might be TRBD1 (6 bases). The CDR3 is 15 amino acids. Germline loops: CDR1 MNHNS, CDR2 SASEGT. V was pared by 4 bases and J by 2 bases, with 11 bases between. The part of the CDR3 DNA that was read is TGTGCCAGCAGTGGTTACAGGGTTACTAATGAAAAA. Residues: CASSGYRVTNEK. The entire CDR3 protein reads CASSGYRVTNEKLFF.

Remarks on this clone: The junction does not match germline at one end; this may be a read error. The CDR3: CASSLAGAGDPNTGELFF. The part of the CDR3 DNA that was read is TGTGCTAGCAGCTTAGCGGGGGCGGGGGACCCGAACACCGGGGAG. The V call is TRBV7-7, the J call TRBJ2-2; 9 bases line up with TRBD2. The read halts 3 residues ahead of the CDR3 end, with the missing end drawn from the germline J gene. This CDR3 contains 18 residues. Germline CDR1 SSHAT, CDR2 FNYEAQ (reference sequence).

Comment on this clone: The read stops 3 residues short of the end of the CDR3; the missing end is completed from the germline J gene. The chain carries TRBV18 and TRBJ1-2; TRBD1 agrees at 7 bases. This CDR3 is 15 amino acids long. Germline CDR1 reads KGHSH; CDR2 reads LQKENI. The ends lost 3 bases at V and 5 bases at J; junction bases unmatched: 9. CDR3 in amino acids: CASSPTPNRGYGYTF. CDR3 bases read: TGTGCCAGCTCACCGACCCCCAACAGGGGATATGGC. Full variable domain (outside the CDR3, taken from reference TRBV18 and TRBJ1-2): NAGVMQNPRHLVRRRGQEARLRCSPMKGHSHVYWYRQLPEEGLKFMVYLQKENIIDESGMPKERFSAEFPKEGPSILRIQQVVRGDSAAYFCASSPTPNRGYGYTFGSGTRLTVV.

CDR3 DNA, as far as it was read: TGCGCCAGCAGCTGGCGGGGGACTATAATTCGTAGCACAGATACG. Protein product: CASSWRGTIIRSTDT. Given in full, the CDR3 is CASSWRGTIIRSTDTQYF. V is TRBV5-1 and J is TRBJ2-3, with 7 bases fitting TRBD2. The CDR3 end lies 3 residues beyond the end of the read and is filled in from the germline J gene. The CDR3 loop spans 18 amino acids. CDR1 SGHRS and CDR2 YFSETQ come from the germline V gene. The junction had 13 bases not matched to a gene; V was cut back by 3 bases and J by 0 bases.

For this clone: The read halts 3 residues ahead of the CDR3 end, with the missing end drawn from the germline J gene. This chain connects TRBV2 to TRBJ1-1; 8 nucleotides align to TRBD1. This CDR3 has 12 residues. The V gene's germline CDR1 is SNHLY and CDR2 FYNNEI. With 6 bases clipped from V and 5 bases from J, the junction kept 2 bases outside the gene matches. Incomplete CDR3 DNA: TGTGCCAGCAGCCGGACAGGGACTGAA. It specifies CASSRTGTE. In full, the CDR3 is CASSRTGTEAFF.

In the case of this clone: The read halts 3 residues ahead of the CDR3 end, with the missing end drawn from the germline J gene. The chain combines TRBV2 with TRBJ1-5; 7 bases map to TRBD1. With V trimmed by 5 bases and J by 4 bases, 5 bases remained unmatched. This CDR3 has 14 amino acids. CDR1 and CDR2 from the germline V gene are SNHLY and FYNNEI. CDR3 residues: CASSYRQGNQPQHF. The sequenced CDR3 bases are TGTGCCAGCAGTTATCGACAGGGTAATCAGCCC.

Turning to this clone: The CDR3 goes on 3 residues after the read ends, and that part is filled in from the germline J gene. The chain joins TRBV20-1 to TRBJ2-1; D is perhaps TRBD1 (6 bases). V was clipped by 5 bases and J by 9 bases, with 17 bases between them. The CDR3 sequence is 13 residues long. Per germline, CDR1 DFQATT and CDR2 SNEGSKA (reference sequence). CDR3 sequence reads: CSARWDTLGEQFF. The CDR3 DNA, read in part, is TGCAGTGCTCGCTGGGACACCCTAGGTGAG.

The CDR3 spells CASSAGQGRYEQYF. The CDR3 DNA, read in part, is TGCGCCAGCAGTGCAGGACAAGGACGCTACGAG. The rearrangement joins TRBV10-2 to TRBJ2-7, with D perhaps matching TRBD1 (5 bases). The CDR3 goes on 3 residues after the read ends, and that part is filled in from the germline J gene. In germline, CDR1 is WSHSY, CDR2 SAAADI. V was cut by 4 bases and J by 3 bases, with 13 bases left in between. The CDR3 totals 14 residues.

About this clone itself: With the read ending 3 residues before the CDR3 end, the germline J gene is used to fill in that end. This chain uses TRBV7-3 with TRBJ2-5, with D perhaps matching TRBD1 (6 bases). V was shortened by 4 bases and J by 2 bases, with 11 bases between the two germline ends. The germline V gene encodes CDR1 SGHTA and CDR2 FQGTGA. CDR3 length: 14 amino acids. CDR3 region: CASSSLGQQETQYF. The covered CDR3 bases are TGTGCCAGCAGCTCGCTGGGACAACAAGAGACC.

A word on this clone: The read halts 3 residues ahead of the CDR3 end, with the missing end drawn from the germline J gene. The chain uses TRBV10-1 and TRBJ2-5; D is possibly TRBD2 (6 bases). Trimming removed 0 bases from V and 2 bases from J, with 7 bases in between. Looked up from germline, CDR1 is WNHNN and CDR2 is SYGVQD (reference sequence). This CDR3 is 14 amino acids long. The sequenced part of the CDR3 DNA is TGCGCCAGCAGTGAGTCGAGCGGGCAAGAGACC. Residues: CASSESSGQET. The full CDR3 sequence reads CASSESSGQETQYF.

On this clone itself: The observed sequence ends 3 residues before the CDR3 terminus, with the missing tail filled in from the germline J gene. The chain joins TRBV20-1 to TRBJ2-3, with D perhaps TRBD2 (6 bases). The germline gives CDR1 DFQATT, CDR2 SNEGSKA (reference sequence). The CDR3 length is 14 residues. V was clipped by 3 bases and J by 0 bases, with 10 bases between them. The CDR3 region is CSASKRVSTDTQYF. The CDR3 bases that were read are TGCAGTGCTAGTAAGCGGGTGAGCACAGATACG.

On this clone: Read data end 3 residues before the CDR3 end; the end is taken from the germline J gene. This rearrangement joins TRBV7-3 to TRBJ2-3; D may be TRBD1 (5 bases). Germline V gene sequence: CDR1 SGHTA, CDR2 FQGTGA. The CDR3 covers 14 residues. The V gene lost 3 bases and the J gene lost 0 bases, with 7 bases spanning the gap. The covered CDR3 bases are TGTGCCAGCAGCTTCGGACAAAGCACAGATACG. This sequence encodes CASSFGQSTDT. The full CDR3 reads CASSFGQSTDTQYF.

Notes on this clone: The CDR3 extends 3 residues past the end of the read, so its final part is completed from the germline J gene. The chain links TRBV16 to TRBJ1-4, with a weak D call TRBD1 (6 bases). The germline V gene has CDR1 KGHSY and CDR2 FQNENV. The CDR3 covers 17 residues. The V end was cut by 3 bases, the J end by 8 bases, with 22 bases between. CDR3 DNA, as far as it was read: TGTGCCAGCAGCCACGACCTACGGGGGGCGATTCGGGAAAAA. It specifies CASSHDLRGAIREK. The entire CDR3 is CASSHDLRGAIREKLFF.

As for this clone: The read halts 3 residues ahead of the CDR3 end, with the missing end drawn from the germline J gene. The chain carries TRBV19 and TRBJ2-2, with 11 nucleotides matching TRBD2. Unmatched junction bases numbered 10, after V lost 8 bases and J lost 5 bases. CDR1 and CDR2 (germline): LNHDA, SQIVND (reference sequence). This CDR3 has 16 residues. The CDR3 spells CASENPGLAVTGELFF. Incomplete CDR3 DNA: TGTGCCAGTGAAAACCCGGGACTAGCGGTTACCGGGGAG.

For this clone: The CDR3 end falls 3 residues outside the read, so it is completed with the germline J gene. V and J are TRBV20-1 and TRBJ2-1, with TRBD2 matching over 10 bases. CDR1 and CDR2 (germline): DFQATT, SNEGSKA (reference sequence). This CDR3 region has 13 residues. Unmatched junction bases numbered 7, after V lost 5 bases and J lost 9 bases. The CDR3 DNA, read in part, is TGCAGTGCTCGCCTAGCGGGAGTTGCTGAG. It is translated as CSARLAGVAE. The complete CDR3 sequence is CSARLAGVAEQFF.